Shown below are 31 T cell receptor beta chains from a single sample sequenced in a study of T cell responses to AZD1222 COVID-19 vaccine. The repertoire was sequenced with immunoSEQ multiplex PCR; TCRdb's copy has only in-frame clones and lacks some. The sample shows around 99,000 clones, around nine tenths of them seen only once. The sequencing here drew on peripheral blood, taken on day 0 of AZD1222 vaccination. Receptor source: an adult in good health.

The chain has TRBV18 and TRBJ2-2; 7 bases fit TRBD1. The germline V gene has CDR1 KGHSH and CDR2 LQKENI. The CDR3 is 15 amino acids. The J segment lost 5 bases and the V segment lost 2 bases, leaving 5 bases of the junction unmatched. CDR3: CASSPGGQRTGELFF. CDR3 in DNA: TGTGCCAGCTCACCAGGGGGACAGAGGACCGGGGAGCTGTTTTTT.

The chain joins TRBV6-5 to TRBJ1-6; tentative D call: TRBD1 (5 bases). Germline CDR1 is MNHEY and CDR2 is SVGAGI. The CDR3 runs 14 residues. Between the trimmed V and J ends, which lost 6 bases and 8 bases, there was a span of 14 bases. The DNA of the CDR3 is TGTGCCAGCAGATACAGGCGGAGGGATTCACCCCTCCACTTT. This gives the protein CASRYRRRDSPLHF.

The chain joins TRBV6-5 to TRBJ1-2; 7 bases align to TRBD1. This CDR3 has 15 residues. V lost 4 bases and J lost 2; bases outside the gene matches: 7. CDR1 MNHEY and CDR2 SVGAGI come from the germline V gene. CDR3 sequence (DNA): TGTGCCAGCAGTTGGAGAACAGGGGTAAACTATGGCTACACCTTC. It yields the protein CASSWRTGVNYGYTF.

The CDR3 sequence is CASRPRAGTYEQYF. The CDR3 coding sequence is TGTGCCAGCAGGCCTCGGGCGGGGACCTACGAGCAGTACTTC. The genes are TRBV7-2 and TRBJ2-7; maybe TRBD2 (6 bases). The V end was cut by 6 bases, the J end by 2 bases, with 14 bases between. The CDR3 consists of 14 residues. Germline values: CDR1 SGHTA, CDR2 FQGNSA.

V is TRBV6-1 and J is TRBJ2-5; 11 bases agree with TRBD2. V dropped 3 bases and J dropped 0; count of bases not matched to a gene: 9. The CDR3 spans 18 residues. From germline, CDR1 is MNHNS and CDR2 SASEGT. CDR3 residues: CASSEATSGRGYQETQYF. In nucleotides, the CDR3 is TGTGCCAGCAGTGAGGCTACTAGCGGGAGAGGGTACCAAGAGACCCAGTACTTC.

This chain connects TRBV7-8 to TRBJ1-1; D is undetermined. CDR1 and CDR2 (germline): SGHVS, FQNEAQ. V lost 4 bases, J lost 2 bases, and 8 bases lay in between. There are 13 residues in the CDR3. CDR3 region: CASSSTLNTEAFF. The CDR3, as DNA: TGTGCCAGCAGCTCCACGTTAAACACTGAAGCTTTCTTT.

The J gene is TRBJ2-5, the V gene TRBV19; D not resolved. The CDR3 runs to 16 residues. V lost 1 base and J 4 bases, leaving 16 bases between the germline ends. Germline loops: CDR1 LNHDA, CDR2 SQIVND (reference sequence). For the CDR3, the DNA is TGTGCCAGTAGTATAGTGGCAGGTATAGATGGAGAGACCCAGTACTTC. Translation gives CASSIVAGIDGETQYF.

The chain joins TRBV11-2 to TRBJ1-5, with 8 positions matching TRBD1. Germline V gene sequence: CDR1 SGHAT, CDR2 FQNNGV. Trimming cost V 3 bases and J 6 bases; bases outside gene matches: 1. CDR3 length equals 13 residues. DNA of the CDR3: TGTGCCAGCAGCTTCACAGGGGGTCAGCCCCAGCATTTT. This translates into CASSFTGGQPQHF.

The chain employs TRBV19 and TRBJ1-5; no firm D call. There are 13 residues in the CDR3. The germline V gene has CDR1 LNHDA and CDR2 SQIVND (reference sequence). V was pared by 5 bases and J by 3 bases, with 8 bases between. CDR3 protein: CASSSQDNQPQHF. CDR3 bases: TGTGCCAGTAGTTCCCAGGACAATCAGCCCCAGCATTTT.

This CDR3 is CASSLGLADYEQYF. The CDR3, as DNA: TGTGCCAGCAGCCTGGGACTAGCGGACTACGAGCAGTACTTC. This chain links TRBV5-6 with TRBJ2-7, with 11 positions matching TRBD2. This CDR3 region has 14 residues. Germline lookup yields CDR1 SGHDT and CDR2 YYEEEE. J lost 3 bases, V lost 4 bases, and 3 bases had no gene match.

The CDR3 spells CASSYKDGGRYGYTF. In DNA form, the CDR3 reads TGTGCCAGCAGCTACAAGGACGGGGGGAGGTATGGCTACACCTTC. The rearrangement uses TRBV6-4 and TRBJ1-2, with a weak D call TRBD1 (5 bases). V dropped 6 bases and J dropped 5 bases, with 19 bases sitting between them. The CDR3 contains 15 residues. In germline, CDR1 is MRHNA, CDR2 SNTAGT.

The chain couples TRBV6-5 to TRBJ2-7, with 9 bases that match TRBD2. J gave up 3 bases and V 5 bases, and 8 bases lay outside the gene matches. This CDR3 is built from 15 residues. The V gene's germline CDR1 is MNHEY and CDR2 SVGAGI. The CDR3 loop is CASSQQASGVYEQYV. DNA of the CDR3: TGTGCCAGCAGTCAACAGGCTAGCGGGGTCTACGAGCAGTACGTC.

This chain connects TRBV7-9 to TRBJ2-1; D is unclear. The germline CDR1 and CDR2 sequences are SEHNR and FQNEAQ (reference sequence). This CDR3 has 12 residues. With 2 bases removed from V and 8 bases from J, the gap between germline ends came to 7 bases. Written as DNA, the CDR3 is TGTGCCAGCAGCTTATCGGCCTATGAGCAGTTCTTC. Amino acids: CASSLSAYEQFF.

The chain is built from TRBV6-5 and TRBJ1-6, with D perhaps TRBD1 (5 bases). The CDR3 has 12 amino acids. V dropped 5 bases and J dropped 14 bases, with 13 bases sitting between them. CDR1 MNHEY and CDR2 SVGAGI come from the germline V gene. As DNA, the CDR3 is TGTGCCAGCAGTCCCCGGGGGTTCACCCTCCACTTT. It translates to CASSPRGFTLHF.

This chain joins TRBV5-6 and TRBJ2-7; no definite D call. V lost 3 bases and J 3 bases, leaving 10 bases between the germline ends. This CDR3 is 13 amino acids long. Germline CDR1 SGHDT, CDR2 YYEEEE. The CDR3 coding sequence is TGTGCCAGCAGCTCCGGTGGTGGCTACGAGCAGTACGTC. This sequence encodes CASSSGGGYEQYV.

For the CDR3, the DNA is TGTGCCAGCAGTTTGTCGAGCGGGAGGCCACGGGGATCGTATGAGCAGTTCTTC. It is translated as CASSLSSGRPRGSYEQFF. The V and J genes are TRBV27 and TRBJ2-1, with 9 bases that match TRBD2. With V trimmed by 3 bases and J by 8 bases, 17 bases remained unmatched. The CDR3 spans 18 residues. Germline V CDR1 and CDR2: MNHEY, SMNVEV (reference sequence).

This clone was found a few times. The chain joins TRBV9 to TRBJ1-1, with 11 bases aligning to TRBD1. With 4 bases clipped from V and 4 bases from J, the junction kept 9 bases outside the gene matches. Germline V gene lookup returns CDR1 SGDLS and CDR2 YYNGEE. CDR3 length: 16 residues. CDR3 sequence: CASSPRTGGWATEAFF. CDR3 coding DNA: TGTGCCAGCAGCCCAAGGACAGGGGGCTGGGCCACTGAAGCTTTCTTT.

The genes are TRBV9 and TRBJ1-2; tentatively, D is TRBD1 (6 bases). V was clipped by 2 bases and J by 3 bases, with 17 bases between them. The CDR3 spans 16 residues. Per the germline V gene, CDR1 is SGDLS and CDR2 is YYNGEE. The CDR3 DNA reads TGTGCCAGCAGCGTCGGAACGACAGGCGTCTACTATGGCTACACCTTC. Translation: CASSVGTTGVYYGYTF.

The chain has TRBV9 and TRBJ2-1, with D possibly matching TRBD1 (5 bases). Germline CDR1 and CDR2: SGDLS and YYNGEE. This CDR3 contains 13 residues. The germline V and J ends were trimmed by 4 bases and 4 bases, with 9 bases remaining between them. The CDR3 DNA follows: TGTGCCAGCAGCAAACAGGAGTACAATGAGCAGTTCTTC. Its translation is CASSKQEYNEQFF. Filled out from reference TRBV9 and TRBJ2-1, the complete variable domain reads DSGVTQTPKHLITATGQRVTLRCSPRSGDLSVYWYQQSLDQGLQFLIQYYNGEERAKGNILERFSAQQFPDLHSELNLSSLELGDSALYFCASSKQEYNEQFFGPGTRLTVL.

The rearrangement links TRBV19 to TRBJ2-1; D may be TRBD1 (5 bases). V lost 5 bases and J lost 7, with 9 bases in between. CDR1 and CDR2 (germline): LNHDA, SQIVND (reference sequence). The CDR3 length is 12 residues. The CDR3 bases are TGTGCCAGTAGTGCAGACAGAAATGAGCAGTTCTTC. Translation gives CASSADRNEQFF.

The chain couples TRBV3-1 (or the pseudogene TRBV3-2) to TRBJ1-1; D is perhaps TRBD1 (5 bases). The CDR3 has 14 residues. V gave up 0 bases and J gave up 11 bases, with 16 bases separating them. Germline CDR1 is LGHDT and CDR2 is YNNKEL (reference sequence). In DNA form, the CDR3 reads TGTGCCAGCAGCCAAGATCTTGGGGCAGGCTGGGCTTTCTTT. This codes for CASSQDLGAGWAFF.

The chain joins TRBV5-1 to TRBJ1-1; no reliable D call. With 4 bases removed from V and 6 bases from J, the gap between germline ends came to 7 bases. The CDR3 is made up of 11 amino acids. Per the germline V gene, CDR1 is SGHRS and CDR2 is YFSETQ. In DNA form, the CDR3 reads TGCGCCAGCAGCCAGGACTCTGAAGCTTTCTTT. Encoded protein: CASSQDSEAFF.

The chain uses TRBV19 and TRBJ1-5; TRBD1 might be the D (5 bases). The CDR3 spans 16 residues. Germline-derived CDR1 and CDR2 are LNHDA and SQIVND (reference sequence). Trimming cost V 1 base and J 3 bases, with 13 bases left between them. This CDR3 is CASSIGLGGVNQPQHF. The CDR3 DNA is TGTGCCAGTAGTATAGGGCTGGGGGGGGTCAATCAGCCCCAGCATTTT.

In this sample, this clone turned up a few times. The rearrangement joins TRBV18 to TRBJ1-2, with 8 bases aligning to TRBD1. The CDR3 covers 15 residues. J gave up 4 bases and V 2 bases, and 6 bases lay outside the gene matches. CDR1 and CDR2 (germline): KGHSH, LQKENI. The CDR3 protein is CASSPYRGAAYGYTF. CDR3 sequence (DNA): TGTGCCAGCTCACCATACAGGGGGGCCGCCTATGGCTACACCTTC.

The chain is built from TRBV7-2 and TRBJ2-5; TRBD1 is a possible D gene (6 bases). The germline V gene has CDR1 SGHTA and CDR2 FQGNSA. The CDR3 is 14 residues long. Trimming removed 1 base at V and 4 bases at J, with 10 bases between. DNA of the CDR3: TGTGCCAGCAGCTTAGACGGCAGGGGAGAGACCCAGTACTTC. Translated: CASSLDGRGETQYF.

The chain uses TRBV11-3 and TRBJ2-2; 13 bases agree with TRBD2. The V segment lost 5 bases and the J segment 4 bases; nucleotides outside the gene matches: 4. This CDR3 spans 16 amino acids. The germline V gene encodes CDR1 SGHNT and CDR2 YENEEA. This CDR3 reads CASSAGLAGVTGELFF. The CDR3 DNA reads TGTGCCAGCAGCGCAGGACTAGCGGGGGTCACCGGGGAGCTGTTTTTT.

About this clone itself: Different DNA sequences within this sample yield the same CDR3. CDR3: CASSQEEGQGRYGYTF. CDR3 DNA sequence: TGTGCCAGCAGCCAAGAGGAAGGACAGGGTCGCTATGGCTACACCTTC. The genes are TRBV4-2 and TRBJ1-2; 8 bases match TRBD1. Trimming at V came to 0 bases and at J to 4 bases, leaving 7 bases not matched to a gene. CDR3 length equals 16 residues. The V gene's germline CDR1 is LGHNA and CDR2 YNFKEQ.

The chain employs TRBV6-5 and TRBJ2-7; TRBD1 might be the D (5 bases). V gave up 4 bases and J gave up 3 bases, with 10 bases separating them. The CDR3 loop spans 13 amino acids. Germline V gives CDR1 MNHEY, CDR2 SVGAGI. Here the CDR3 DNA reads TGTGCCAGCAGTTTGGGGCCAGGCTACGAGCAGTACGTC. This codes for CASSLGPGYEQYV.

This chain links TRBV11-3 with TRBJ1-1; no definite D call. CDR3 length: 8 residues. V was clipped by 7 bases and J by 11 bases, with 5 bases between them. From germline, CDR1 is SGHNT and CDR2 YENEEA. The CDR3 coding sequence is TGTGCCAGCAAAAGGGCTTTCTTT. The encoded protein is CASKRAFF.

The chain has TRBV7-9 and TRBJ2-7; D not resolved. V lost 1 base to trimming and J lost 3 bases, with 7 bases between them. The V gene's germline CDR1 is SEHNR and CDR2 FQNEAQ (reference sequence). CDR3 length: 13 residues. CDR3 coding DNA: TGTGCCAGCAGCTTAGAGCTAAACTACGAGCAGTACTTC. Translation gives CASSLELNYEQYF.

The chain uses TRBV14 and TRBJ2-1, with a possible D match to TRBD2 (5 bases). This CDR3 comprises 15 residues. V was cut by 5 bases and J by 0 bases, with 11 bases left in between. From germline, CDR1 is SGHDN and CDR2 FVKESK. The CDR3: CASSRGRSSYNEQFF. The CDR3 nucleotides are TGTGCCAGCAGCAGAGGGAGAAGCTCCTACAATGAGCAGTTCTTC. Using reference TRBV14 and TRBJ2-1 for the parts outside the CDR3, the full variable domain is EAGVTQFPSHSVIEKGQTVTLRCDPISGHDNLYWYRRVMGKEIKFLLHFVKESKQDESGMPNNRFLAERTGGTYSTLKVQPAELEDSGVYFCASSRGRSSYNEQFFGPGTRLTVL.